The clone carrying this T cell receptor beta chain was counted a single time. As yet, its antigen is unknown. Though nominally healthy at sampling, donors likely had unrecorded immune exposures. The data were obtained in a study of cytomegalovirus exposure and HLA in healthy donors. General observations from the study: Several of the most significant clusters appeared, in a later analysis, to be linked to common viral pathogens. An analysis that was carried out later associated 15,000 to 20,000 TCR beta sequences with HLA alleles at 0.05 false discovery rate. Earlier results showed most TCR beta V segments being productive about 87% or about 30% of the time.

Vbeta (60) and Jbeta (13) primers were used in the PCR. Measured with immunoSEQ multiplex PCR; TCRdb has only the in-frame clones, and not every one. The sample records over 200,000 clones, around 89% being singletons. This CDR3 has 11 residues. The germline V and J ends were trimmed by 10 bases and 3 bases, with 10 bases remaining between them. The sample taken for sequencing was PBMCs. This receptor was obtained from a woman aged 18-35 years in good health and CMV-seronegative. V is TRBV23-1 and J is TRBJ2-7, with D hard to call. TRBV23-1 is labeled an ORF, and its function is uncertain. CDR3 nucleotide sequence: TGCGCCACCGTAACGGGCTACGAGCAGTACTTC. It is translated as CATVTGYEQYF.